This T cell receptor beta chain came from a study of T-cell reconstitution after alpha-beta-depleted transplantation in children. A few counts support this clonotype. Antigen specificity is unknown. Points from the study as a whole: Reported findings indicate that, about two months after transplant, alpha-beta T cells came from several hundred expanded clones, which were derived from non-depleted graft cells. The main origin of T-cell counts and diversity one year after transplant was newly produced T cells. From surviving recipient T cells and thymic progenitors came the high day-60 TCRbeta diversity observed in some patients.

The authors prepared the TCRbeta library with unique molecular identifiers. TCRdb itself ran the PCR reads through MiXCR, one entry per CDR3 protein. The sample has 580,000 or so distinct CDR3 sequences; 20% to 25% are singletons. The CDR3 is 11 amino acids. The germline V and J ends were trimmed by 9 bases and 3 bases, with 8 bases remaining between them. This receptor was taken from a boy in the first two years of life who had a stem cell transplant for acute myeloid leukemia, so the T cells may come from the graft donor. Sample: PBMCs, mostly from graft donor cells, taken 360 days after TCRalphabeta/CD19-depleted stem cell transplant. V and J are TRBV12-3 or TRBV12-4 and TRBJ1-1; D is unclear. The CDR3 loop reads CASTGYTEAFF. In DNA form, the CDR3 reads TGTGCCAGTACCGGTTACACTGAAGCTTTCTTT.